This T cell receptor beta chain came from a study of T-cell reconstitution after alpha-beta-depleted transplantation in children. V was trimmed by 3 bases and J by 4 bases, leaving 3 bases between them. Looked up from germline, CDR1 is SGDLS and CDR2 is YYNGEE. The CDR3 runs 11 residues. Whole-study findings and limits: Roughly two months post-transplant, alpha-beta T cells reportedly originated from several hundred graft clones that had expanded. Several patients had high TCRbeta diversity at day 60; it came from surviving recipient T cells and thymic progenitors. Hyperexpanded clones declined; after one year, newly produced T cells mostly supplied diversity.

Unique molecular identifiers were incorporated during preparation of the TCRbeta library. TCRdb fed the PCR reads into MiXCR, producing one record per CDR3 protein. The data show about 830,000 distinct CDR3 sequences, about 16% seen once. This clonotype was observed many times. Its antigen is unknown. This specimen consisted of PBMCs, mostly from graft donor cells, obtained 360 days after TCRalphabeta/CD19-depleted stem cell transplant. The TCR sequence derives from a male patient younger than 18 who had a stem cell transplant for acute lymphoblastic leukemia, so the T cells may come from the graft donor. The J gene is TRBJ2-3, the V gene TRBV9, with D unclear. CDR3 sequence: CASSASDTQYF. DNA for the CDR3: TGTGCCAGCAGCGCTTCAGATACGCAGTATTTT.